One T cell receptor beta chain is described in this entry. Its antigen remains unknown. These data belong to a study of blood T cells in healthy people across ages. Regarding the study as a whole: The unsorted PBMCs prevented any conclusive comparison of naive versus antigen-experienced cells. Researchers deemed the diversity estimates from one million T cells underestimates. Roughly linear age-related decline in beta diversity appeared, significant by age about 40.

The second PCR ran roughly 7 to 11 cycles with a sample-barcoded 5' primer and J-beta primers. TCRdb reprocessed the 5' RACE reads with MiXCR, giving one entry per CDR3 protein. In the table there are under 1,000,000 distinct CDR3 sequences, more than 35% of which are singletons. The sample was blood. The sequence was obtained from a man of 80 years or more in good health.

Here the CDR3 DNA reads TGTGCCAGCAGTTACCCGGGGGATCGGCCCCAGCATTTT. As protein: CASSYPGDRPQHF. The chain employs TRBV6-6 and TRBJ1-5; maybe TRBD1 (5 bases). Germline CDR1 is MNHNY and CDR2 is SVGAGI (reference sequence). The CDR3 totals 13 residues. The V gene lost 2 bases and the J gene lost 9 bases, with 11 bases spanning the gap.